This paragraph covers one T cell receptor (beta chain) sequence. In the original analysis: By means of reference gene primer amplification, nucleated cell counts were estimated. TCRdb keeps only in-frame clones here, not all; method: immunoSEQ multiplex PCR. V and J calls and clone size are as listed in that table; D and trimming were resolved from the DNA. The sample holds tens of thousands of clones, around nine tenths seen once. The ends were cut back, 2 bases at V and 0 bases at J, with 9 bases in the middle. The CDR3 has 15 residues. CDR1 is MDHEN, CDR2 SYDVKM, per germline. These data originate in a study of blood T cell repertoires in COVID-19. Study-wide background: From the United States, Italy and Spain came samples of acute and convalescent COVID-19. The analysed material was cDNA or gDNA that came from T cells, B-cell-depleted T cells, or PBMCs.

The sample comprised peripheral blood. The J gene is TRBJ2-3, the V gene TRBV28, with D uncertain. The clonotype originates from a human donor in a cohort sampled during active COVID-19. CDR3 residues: CASSLARTSTDTQYF. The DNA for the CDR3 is TGTGCCAGCAGTTTAGCGCGAACTAGCACAGATACGCAGTATTTT.